Following are 29 T cell receptor beta chains from one sample sequenced in a study of vaccination and CD4 T cells after COVID-19. Indicated treatment: roughly ten-day PBMC culture with coronavirus spike peptide pools or control peptides (ViraFEST assay). Their antigen targets remain unknown. Scientists ran DNA taken from cultured CD4+ T cells through the Oncomine TCR Beta short-read assay for sequencing. TCRdb passed the PCR reads through MiXCR, listing each CDR3 protein once. The sample includes around 19,000 distinct CDR3 sequences, 55% of them seen just once. The sample comprised CD4+ T cells from blood, cultured in vitro. The receptor set was obtained from a human donor who had recovered from COVID-19.

The chain links TRBV28 to TRBJ1-6; TRBD1 agrees at 7 bases. This CDR3 has 15 residues. V was pared by 3 bases and J by 9 bases, with 8 bases of the junction left unmatched. Looked up from germline, CDR1 is MDHEN and CDR2 is SYDVKM. The CDR3 nucleotides read TGTGCCAGCAGTTTCCCAGACAGGGTGGGTTCACCCCTCCACTTT. Residues: CASSFPDRVGSPLHF.

This clonotype has a handful of counts. The V and J genes are TRBV19 and TRBJ1-2, with D possibly TRBD1 on 5 matching bases. V was pared by 4 bases and J by 3 bases, with 21 bases between. From germline, CDR1 is LNHDA and CDR2 SQIVND (reference sequence). The CDR3 is 17 amino acids. CDR3 sequence reads: CASSTAAAPGLDYGYTF. The CDR3 DNA reads TGTGCCAGTAGTACCGCGGCAGCTCCAGGGCTTGACTATGGCTACACCTTC.

The V call is TRBV19, the J call TRBJ1-6; possibly TRBD1 for D (5 bases). Germline V CDR1 and CDR2: LNHDA, SQIVND (reference sequence). The CDR3 contains 14 residues. Trimming left V 5 bases short and J 8 bases short, with 13 bases between. The chain's CDR3 is CASSVTGGDSPLHF. CDR3 nucleotide sequence: TGTGCCAGTAGTGTAACGGGAGGGGATTCACCCCTCCACTTT.

The chain combines TRBV19 with TRBJ2-1, with 10 bases identical to TRBD1. There are 13 residues in the CDR3. The germline V gene has CDR1 LNHDA and CDR2 SQIVND (reference sequence). V lost 5 bases and J lost 10; bases outside the gene matches: 5. The DNA of the CDR3 is TGTGCCAGTAGTCCCGGGACAGGGGACGAGCAGTTCTTC. Translation gives CASSPGTGDEQFF. The variable domain in full, with the rest retrieved from reference TRBV19 and TRBJ2-1, is DGGITQSPKYLFRKEGQNVTLSCEQNLNHDAMYWYRQDPGQGLRLIYYSQIVNDFQKGDIAEGYSVSREKKESFPLTVTSAQKNPTAFYLCASSPGTGDEQFFGPGTRLTVL.

V usage is TRBV4-3 and J usage is TRBJ1-2, with D hard to call. The CDR3 totals 14 residues. Germline CDR1 LGHNA, CDR2 YSLEER. Trimming took 0 bases from V and 4 from J, leaving 9 bases between them. In nucleotides, the CDR3 is TGCGCCAGCAGCCAAGATCTTGTGCTCTATGGCTACACCTTC. This sequence encodes CASSQDLVLYGYTF.

This clonotype was observed a few times. This chain links TRBV5-1 with TRBJ1-2; TRBD1 matches 7 bases. The CDR3 runs to 14 residues. V lost 0 bases and J lost 3; bases outside the gene matches: 2. The V gene's germline CDR1 is SGHRS and CDR2 YFSETQ. CDR3 nucleotide sequence: TGCGCCAGCAGCTTGGGACAGGGAGACTATGGCTACACCTTC. Translated, it gives CASSLGQGDYGYTF.

This clonotype occurred a few times. The chain recombines TRBV7-2 with TRBJ2-5; 10 nucleotides match TRBD2. This CDR3 region has 16 residues. The V gene end was trimmed by 2 bases and the J gene end by 8 bases; junction bases not matched to a gene: 11. The germline CDR1 and CDR2 sequences are SGHTA and FQGNSA. The CDR3 here is CASSLPSGGAFSTQYF. As DNA, the CDR3 is TGTGCCAGCAGCTTACCCAGCGGGGGGGCTTTTAGTACCCAGTACTTC.

The chain combines TRBV7-6 with TRBJ2-1, with D tentatively TRBD1 (5 bases). V was shortened by 0 bases and J by 0 bases, with 15 bases between the two germline ends. The CDR3 totals 18 residues. Per the germline V gene, CDR1 is SGHVS and CDR2 is FNYEAQ. CDR3 sequence: CASSLALQGPSSYNEQFF. DNA of the CDR3: TGTGCCAGCAGCTTAGCGCTCCAGGGTCCTAGCTCCTACAATGAGCAGTTCTTC.

V usage is TRBV19 and J usage is TRBJ1-1; D is unresolved. The CDR3 extends over 12 amino acids. Trimming shortened V by 9 bases and J by 6 bases, and 14 bases separated the two germline ends. In germline, CDR1 is LNHDA, CDR2 SQIVND (reference sequence). CDR3 loop: CASRSARSEAFF. CDR3 DNA sequence: TGTGCCAGCCGCAGTGCTCGGTCTGAAGCTTTCTTT.

The V call is TRBV21-1, the J call TRBJ2-3; TRBD1, the D gene given by the table, was not confirmed from the DNA. TRBV21-1 is a pseudogene segment. The CDR3 consists of 18 residues. The CDR3 nucleotides are TGTGCCATCAGTCGAGGGGTTGGGCGGAGATCTAGCACAGATACGCAGTATTTT. This codes for CAISRGVGRRSSTDTQYF.

This chain connects TRBV6-5 to TRBJ1-3; D unclear. V was clipped by 0 bases and J by 0 bases, with 6 bases between them. The germline gives CDR1 MNHEY, CDR2 SVGAGI. The CDR3 extends over 15 amino acids. CDR3: CASSYSDRSGNTIYF. CDR3 bases: TGTGCCAGCAGTTACTCGGACCGCTCTGGAAACACCATATATTTT.

This chain connects TRBV20-1 to TRBJ2-1; 8 bases map to TRBD2. The CDR3 covers 13 residues. V dropped 2 bases and J dropped 8; count of bases not matched to a gene: 5. The germline CDR1 and CDR2 sequences are DFQATT and SNEGSKA (reference sequence). This CDR3 is CSARTGGLDEQFF. The CDR3, as DNA: TGCAGTGCTAGAACGGGGGGGCTCGATGAGCAGTTCTTC.

This clonotype occurred a few times. V usage is TRBV21-1 and J usage is TRBJ1-2. TRBV21-1 is labeled a pseudogene. This CDR3 contains 13 residues. For the CDR3, the DNA is TGTGCCAGCAAATTGGGGAAGTACTATGGCTACACCTTC. Its translation: CASKLGKYYGYTF.

The chain combines TRBV30 with TRBJ1-6; 9 bases agree with TRBD1. J lost 6 bases, V lost 3 bases, and 15 bases had no gene match. Germline CDR1 is GTSNPN and CDR2 is SVGIG (reference sequence). The CDR3 contains 18 residues. The CDR3 DNA is TGTGCCTGGAGCGTCAACTTGTGGACAGGGGACAGTAATTCACCCCTCCACTTT. Residues: CAWSVNLWTGDSNSPLHF.

The chain employs TRBV20-1 and TRBJ1-2; tentative D call: TRBD1 (6 bases). Germline V gives CDR1 DFQATT, CDR2 SNEGSKA (reference sequence). The CDR3 contains 15 residues. V lost 4 bases and J 8 bases, leaving 23 bases between the germline ends. CDR3 sequence reads: CSANRGQLGREGYTF. As DNA, the CDR3 is TGCAGTGCTAATCGCGGACAGTTAGGGAGGGAGGGCTACACCTTC.

The genes are TRBV7-6 and TRBJ2-1; possible D gene TRBD2, 6 bases. Looked up from germline, CDR1 is SGHVS and CDR2 is FNYEAQ. The CDR3 is made up of 14 amino acids. The V end was cut by 8 bases, the J end by 0 bases, with 11 bases between. In DNA, the CDR3 is TGTGCCAGCTCTCGCGGGGACTCCTACAATGAGCAGTTCTTC. Protein product: CASSRGDSYNEQFF.

The chain carries TRBV7-3 and TRBJ2-2; D unresolved. The CDR3 is made up of 12 amino acids. The ends were cut back, 5 bases at V and 5 bases at J, with 6 bases in the middle. Germline V lookup: CDR1 SGHTA, CDR2 FQGTGA. CDR3 in DNA: TGTGCCAGCAGCCGCCAGACCGGGGAGCTGTTTTTT. Residues: CASSRQTGELFF.

This clonotype was recorded only once. CDR3 coding DNA: TGTGCCAGCAACCTTTTTCCGCGCAAGAGGGGGAACCGCTATGGCTACACCTTC. Encoded protein: CASNLFPRKRGNRYGYTF. The chain has TRBV28 and TRBJ1-2; TRBD1 is a possible D gene (6 bases). Deletions cut 7 bases from V and 4 bases from J, with 28 bases between. Germline V gene data show CDR1 as MDHEN and CDR2 as SYDVKM. The CDR3 sequence is 18 residues long.

The table lists this clonotype with a few counts. V and J are TRBV11-3 and TRBJ2-5, with D perhaps matching TRBD1 (5 bases). Trimming removed 1 base at V and 0 bases at J, with 9 bases between. The CDR3 covers 15 residues. Germline assignment: CDR1 SGHNT and CDR2 YENEEA. CDR3 in amino acids: CASSLGRGYQETQYF. The CDR3 region has the DNA TGTGCCAGCAGCTTAGGAAGGGGTTACCAAGAGACCCAGTACTTC.

This clonotype turned up a few times. This chain uses TRBV7-9 with TRBJ1-2; 7 nucleotides match TRBD1. The V and J ends lost 1 base and 4 bases, in that order; junction bases with no gene match: 6. Per germline, CDR1 SEHNR and CDR2 FQNEAQ (reference sequence). This CDR3 is built from 15 residues. This chain's CDR3 is CASSLELRDSYGYTF. DNA of the CDR3: TGTGCCAGCAGCTTAGAATTGCGGGACAGCTATGGCTACACCTTC.

The sample holds one count of this clonotype. The V and J genes are TRBV20-1 and TRBJ2-1; 12 bases fit TRBD2. V lost 6 bases to trimming and J lost 5 bases; unmatched junction nucleotides: 8. Germline-derived CDR1 and CDR2 are DFQATT and SNEGSKA (reference sequence). The CDR3 consists of 15 residues. The CDR3 nucleotides are TGCAGTGCGTCCCGACTAGCGGGAGAGCACAATGAGCAGTTCTTC. It translates to CSASRLAGEHNEQFF.

This clonotype was observed a single time. This rearrangement joins TRBV2 to TRBJ1-5, with 7 bases that match TRBD1. The length of the CDR3 is 15 residues. With V trimmed by 5 bases and J by 5 bases, 9 bases remained unmatched. CDR1 and CDR2 from the germline V gene are SNHLY and FYNNEI. The CDR3: CASSLDQGEYQPQHF. CDR3 DNA sequence: TGTGCCAGCAGTCTTGACCAGGGGGAATATCAGCCCCAGCATTTT.

The rearrangement links TRBV27 to TRBJ2-7; the match to TRBD1 covers 7 bases. CDR3 length: 16 amino acids. The trim removed 4 bases at V and 5 bases at J, leaving 14 bases unmatched. The germline V gene encodes CDR1 MNHEY and CDR2 SMNVEV (reference sequence). The CDR3 loop reads CASSSSITTGLNEQYF. The DNA of the CDR3 is TGTGCCAGCAGTTCCTCAATCACGACAGGGTTAAACGAGCAGTACTTC.

The J gene is TRBJ1-1, the V gene TRBV19, with D possibly being TRBD1 (5 bases). Germline-derived CDR1 and CDR2 are LNHDA and SQIVND (reference sequence). The CDR3 is made up of 14 amino acids. The germline V and J ends were trimmed by 6 bases and 2 bases, with 13 bases remaining between them. This chain's CDR3 is CASRGAGPNTEAFF. The CDR3 DNA is TGTGCCAGTAGAGGGGCAGGCCCCAACACTGAAGCTTTCTTT.

This clonotype was observed a handful of times. The chain links TRBV12-3 or TRBV12-4 to TRBJ1-6; 9 nucleotides agree with TRBD1. This CDR3 comprises 16 residues. After removal of 6 bases from V and 5 bases from J, the junction contained 8 bases not matched to a gene. CDR3 DNA: TGTGCCAGCAGACCCGGCGGGACAGGGAATAATTCACCCCTCCACTTT. It codes for CASRPGGTGNNSPLHF.

This clonotype was recorded a few times. The rearrangement joins TRBV27 to TRBJ2-5, with a possible D match to TRBD2 (7 bases). The germline V gene has CDR1 MNHEY and CDR2 SMNVEV (reference sequence). This CDR3 contains 16 residues. Trimming shortened V by 2 bases and J by 5 bases, and 18 bases separated the two germline ends. The CDR3 region has the DNA TGTGCCAGCAGTTTAGTTGGCCGGGGGGCTGGGGAGACCCAGTACTTC. Residues: CASSLVGRGAGETQYF.

The V and J genes are TRBV2 and TRBJ1-2; D might be TRBD1 (5 bases). V was cut by 8 bases and J by 10 bases, with 20 bases left in between. The germline gives CDR1 SNHLY, CDR2 FYNNEI. This CDR3 contains 13 residues. The DNA of the CDR3 is TGTGCCAGCGGGGGGGGTTCCAAACAGGACTACACCTTC. This encodes CASGGGSKQDYTF. Combining the CDR3 with reference TRBV2 and TRBJ1-2 gives the whole variable domain EPEVTQTPSHQVTQMGQEVILRCVPISNHLYFYWYRQILGQKVEFLVSFYNNEISEKSEIFDDQFSVERPDGSNFTLKIRSTKLEDSAMYFCASGGGSKQDYTFGSGTRLTVV.

In this sample, this clonotype turned up once. Written as DNA, the CDR3 is TGCGCCAGCAGCCAAGCCCCTGGACTAGCGGGAGCCCACACCGGGGAGCTGTTTTTT. Protein sequence: CASSQAPGLAGAHTGELFF. The chain joins TRBV4-1 to TRBJ2-2; 13 positions match TRBD2. V was pared by 1 base and J by 3 bases, with 8 bases of the junction left unmatched. Germline loops: CDR1 MGHRA, CDR2 YSYEKL. This CDR3 spans 19 amino acids.

The rearrangement joins TRBV7-9 to TRBJ2-7; 8 nucleotides align to TRBD1. V shed 1 base and J 5 bases; nucleotides not matched to a gene: 4. The CDR3 is 14 residues long. The germline gives CDR1 SEHNR, CDR2 FQNEAQ (reference sequence). CDR3 amino acids: CASSLGQGFHEQYF. The CDR3 region has the DNA TGTGCCAGCAGCTTAGGACAGGGGTTTCACGAGCAGTACTTC.